In its sample, the clone carrying this T cell receptor (beta chain) was seen many times. The data were taken from a study of spatial heterogeneity in lung cancer. Specified time point: sample taken at primary tumor resection. The donors comprised some 78 untreated early-stage non-small cell lung cancer patients. The study sequenced unsorted whole RNA from tumor, nontumor lung or frozen PBMC. The V gene end was trimmed by 4 bases and the J gene end by 3 bases; junction bases not matched to a gene: 4. The CDR3 consists of 16 residues. CDR1 and CDR2 from the germline V gene are LNHDA and SQIVND (reference sequence). From the 5' RACE reads, TCRdb called clonotypes with MiXCR, one entry per CDR3 protein. The sample includes over 800 distinct CDR3 sequences, 7.2% of them seen just once.

The chain joins TRBV19 to TRBJ2-2; 11 bases match TRBD2. The TCR sequence derives from a male donor with early-stage non-small cell lung cancer. The source was normal lung tissue next to the tumor, collected at surgery. CDR3 sequence (DNA): TGTGCCAGTAGTAGAACTAGCGGGGGTTACACCGGGGAGCTGTTTTTT. As protein: CASSRTSGGYTGELFF.